This T cell receptor beta chain originates from a study of blood T cell repertoires in COVID-19. About the research overall: The United States, Italy and Spain supplied acute and convalescent COVID-19 samples. The cDNA or gDNA used as material had been derived from T cells, B-cell-depleted T cells, or PBMCs.

V lost 5 bases to trimming and J lost 2 bases, with 10 bases between them. Germline-derived CDR1 and CDR2 are GTSNPN and SVGIG (reference sequence). The CDR3 consists of 13 residues. Some clones are missing from TCRdb's copy, which holds only in-frame ones; the method was immunoSEQ multiplex PCR. The table includes over 250,000 clones, nearly 90% detected once. This TCR derives from a woman in her 30s who had recovered from COVID-19. The genes are TRBV30 and TRBJ1-5; TRBD1 might be the D (5 bases). What was sequenced was PBMCs or T cells enriched from blood (not recorded which). The CDR3 sequence is CAWAQGGNQPQHF. The CDR3 DNA sequence: TGTGCCTGGGCTCAGGGCGGCAATCAGCCCCAGCATTTT.